This TCR beta chain derives from a study of identical twins (TCRdb year 2016). Concerning the study at large: TCR alpha and beta repertoires from monozygotic twins, unrelated adults of various ages and cord blood were deep-sequenced to test whether fetal clonotypes persist. Replicate twin experiments were performed at different times using different library preparation protocols to rule out contamination. Paper-wide results and their limitations: Zero-insertion analyses could be partly confounded by invariant T cells such as MAIT and iNKT, though diverse VJ usage argued against such confounding for most clonotypes. Compared with coincidental sharing between unrelated individuals, an excess of low generation-probability sequences was observed among out-of-frame TCR alpha sequences shared between twins. Out-of-frame TCR alpha sharing in monozygotic twins was systematically underestimated by recombination models, whereas sharing between unrelated individuals was in agreement with the recombination models. Abundant cord blood beta clonotypes carried fewer insertions; young adult naive repertoires showed a weaker similar trend, while memory repertoires showed none. Excess twin sharing in beta out-of-frame sequences was weaker because fewer shared sequences lowered the signal-to-noise ratio. Because the same donors could not be followed over many years, conclusions were based on cross-sectional statistical analysis.

Details on this clonotype: Its antigen has not been determined. No qualities accompany the bases; no much larger clone lies one base away.

V and J are truncated by 4 bases and 6 bases respectively, leaving an intervening sequence of 17 bases. The CDR1 and CDR2 encoded by the germline V gene are SGHRS and YFSETQ. From the cysteine through the phenylalanine, the CDR3 covers 15 amino acids. Here the CDR3 DNA is all that survives: 45 bases in frame from base 1. All donors were healthy Caucasians. Three pairs of female monozygotic twins, all aged about 18 to 29 years, made up the twin cohort. CD4+ and CD8+ T cell populations were isolated with positive isolation kits from Invitrogen. Receptor amplification or capture employed 5' RACE. The instrument was an Illumina HiSeq 2000. Template switching added a universal primer binding site, and the final cDNA carried a unique molecular identifier that allowed TCR cDNA molecules to be counted accurately. Specific primers in the conserved constant-segment region were used to synthesize first-strand cDNA for TCR alpha and beta chains. To control for contamination, every cDNA library carried two barcodes: a SMART-Mk sample barcode plus Illumina barcodes. TruSeq adapter sequences along with Illumina sample barcodes were introduced in two successive PCR steps. Sequencing of the TCR alpha and beta cDNA libraries was done on the Illumina HiSeq platform using custom primers. The paper's processing steps were these. MiGEC processed the raw reads to extract unique molecular identifiers, while MiXCR was used to determine the CDR3 positions. For each individual, recombination models were inferred using an EM algorithm with the repgenHMM and IGoR tools. Shared clonotype analysis was performed with the tcR package in R, normalizing sharing by the product of cloneset sizes. Out-of-frame nonproductive sequences were analyzed to study raw recombination free of thymic and clonal selection effects. In-frame beta chains were kept once TCRdb had trimmed the public reads at Q25 with fastp and called clones with MiXCR. Each CDR3 protein appears once, grouped with its most common genes and DNA. The V and J calls, along with clone size, are taken from TCRdb and not from the paper's own processing. The sample contains about 480,000 distinct CDR3 sequences, 14% of them found a single time. The ten largest clones add up to around 0.52% of the sample.

This sample also appeared in a second study, on yellow fever vaccine responses in identical twins. Looking at the second paper: The T cell response to vaccination in identical twins was reported by the authors to appear partly convergent and partly personalized. In identical twins, the study followed T cell clones that responded to the vaccine with precision.

Sequenced: CD4+ T cells sorted from blood. This sequence uses TRBV5-1 and TRBJ2-4; confidence is insufficient to name the D gene. This clonotype was sampled from a woman younger than 35 in good health. The CDR3 protein is CASSPRHPPGNIQYF. The bases are TGCGCCAGCAGCCCGCGACACCCCCCGGGAAACATTCAGTACTTC.